This T cell receptor (beta chain) was retrieved from a study of memory CD4+ T cells and cytomegalovirus serostatus. About the research overall: This sample comes from healthy Belgian adults, 9 CMV seropositive, around 26 seronegative. Study-level points and caveats: CD4+ memory repertoires contained 67 of 164 reported CMV TCRbeta sequences.

Germline values: CDR1 SGHKS, CDR2 YYEKEE (reference sequence). This CDR3 is 15 amino acids long. V shed 0 bases and J shed 6 bases, with 13 bases lying between them. A note on this clone: Antigen specificity is unknown.

Per the authors' pipeline: After removing out-of-frame reads, around 2.2 million distinct TCRbeta sequences remained. The method was immunoSEQ multiplex PCR; TCRdb's version includes in-frame clones alone and lacks a portion of them. The V and J calls and clone size are taken from that table; D and trimming were inferred from the DNA. Found here are 45,000 to 65,000 clones, approximately 82% of them singletons; the top ten hold roughly 2%. The sort gate was single viable CD3+CD4+CD8-CD45RO+ cells for memory CD4+ T cells. After thawing, CD4+ T cells were positively selected. The origin of this receptor is an adult in good health and CMV-seropositive. The sequencing input was memory CD4+ T cells from blood. The chain joins TRBV5-5 to TRBJ1-5; D ambiguous. The CDR3 loop reads CASSLEIGLGQPQHF. CDR3 nucleotides: TGTGCCAGCAGCTTGGAAATCGGATTAGGTCAGCCCCAGCATTTT.